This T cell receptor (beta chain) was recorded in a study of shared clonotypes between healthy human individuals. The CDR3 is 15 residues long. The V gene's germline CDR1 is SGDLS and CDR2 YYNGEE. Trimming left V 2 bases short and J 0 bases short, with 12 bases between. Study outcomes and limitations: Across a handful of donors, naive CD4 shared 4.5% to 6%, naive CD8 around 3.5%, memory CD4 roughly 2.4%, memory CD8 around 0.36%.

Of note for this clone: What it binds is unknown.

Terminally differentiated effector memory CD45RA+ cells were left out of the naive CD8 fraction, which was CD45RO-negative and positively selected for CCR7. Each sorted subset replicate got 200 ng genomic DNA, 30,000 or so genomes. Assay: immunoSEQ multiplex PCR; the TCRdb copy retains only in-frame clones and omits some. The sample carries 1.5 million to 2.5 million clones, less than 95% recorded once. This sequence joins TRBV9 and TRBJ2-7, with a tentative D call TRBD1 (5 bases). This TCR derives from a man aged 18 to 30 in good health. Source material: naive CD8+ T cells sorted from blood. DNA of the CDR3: TGTGCCAGCAGCGTGACCGCAGGGATCTCCTACGAGCAGTACTTC. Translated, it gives CASSVTAGISYEQYF.